The T cell receptor (beta chain) described here comes from a study of human thymus T cells. Study findings and constraints: It looked as if thymic and blood repertoires used V and J genes in a biased way.

For this clone: Its antigen remains unknown.

Generated by immunoSEQ multiplex PCR, the TCRdb table keeps only in-frame clones and is missing some. The sample holds tens of thousands of clones; 94% are singletons and the top ten take roughly 5.7%. The CDR3 covers 12 residues. Germline trimming cut 4 bases from V and 7 bases from J; bases unmatched to any gene: 0. CDR1 and CDR2 (germline): LGHNT, FRNRAP. Corrective surgery for congenital heart defects was being performed on the healthy Finnish infants who served as donors. Only four of the eight donors provided an approximately 0.45-1 mL blood sample. Genomic DNA was extracted from every available blood leukocyte.

The receptor's source is a boy less than two years old with a congenital heart defect but otherwise immunologically healthy. The sample taken for sequencing was blood. The chain carries TRBV12-5 and TRBJ1-5, with 8 bases fitting TRBD1. The CDR3 spells CASGWTGQPQHF. CDR3 nucleotide sequence: TGTGCTAGTGGTTGGACAGGGCAGCCCCAGCATTTT.